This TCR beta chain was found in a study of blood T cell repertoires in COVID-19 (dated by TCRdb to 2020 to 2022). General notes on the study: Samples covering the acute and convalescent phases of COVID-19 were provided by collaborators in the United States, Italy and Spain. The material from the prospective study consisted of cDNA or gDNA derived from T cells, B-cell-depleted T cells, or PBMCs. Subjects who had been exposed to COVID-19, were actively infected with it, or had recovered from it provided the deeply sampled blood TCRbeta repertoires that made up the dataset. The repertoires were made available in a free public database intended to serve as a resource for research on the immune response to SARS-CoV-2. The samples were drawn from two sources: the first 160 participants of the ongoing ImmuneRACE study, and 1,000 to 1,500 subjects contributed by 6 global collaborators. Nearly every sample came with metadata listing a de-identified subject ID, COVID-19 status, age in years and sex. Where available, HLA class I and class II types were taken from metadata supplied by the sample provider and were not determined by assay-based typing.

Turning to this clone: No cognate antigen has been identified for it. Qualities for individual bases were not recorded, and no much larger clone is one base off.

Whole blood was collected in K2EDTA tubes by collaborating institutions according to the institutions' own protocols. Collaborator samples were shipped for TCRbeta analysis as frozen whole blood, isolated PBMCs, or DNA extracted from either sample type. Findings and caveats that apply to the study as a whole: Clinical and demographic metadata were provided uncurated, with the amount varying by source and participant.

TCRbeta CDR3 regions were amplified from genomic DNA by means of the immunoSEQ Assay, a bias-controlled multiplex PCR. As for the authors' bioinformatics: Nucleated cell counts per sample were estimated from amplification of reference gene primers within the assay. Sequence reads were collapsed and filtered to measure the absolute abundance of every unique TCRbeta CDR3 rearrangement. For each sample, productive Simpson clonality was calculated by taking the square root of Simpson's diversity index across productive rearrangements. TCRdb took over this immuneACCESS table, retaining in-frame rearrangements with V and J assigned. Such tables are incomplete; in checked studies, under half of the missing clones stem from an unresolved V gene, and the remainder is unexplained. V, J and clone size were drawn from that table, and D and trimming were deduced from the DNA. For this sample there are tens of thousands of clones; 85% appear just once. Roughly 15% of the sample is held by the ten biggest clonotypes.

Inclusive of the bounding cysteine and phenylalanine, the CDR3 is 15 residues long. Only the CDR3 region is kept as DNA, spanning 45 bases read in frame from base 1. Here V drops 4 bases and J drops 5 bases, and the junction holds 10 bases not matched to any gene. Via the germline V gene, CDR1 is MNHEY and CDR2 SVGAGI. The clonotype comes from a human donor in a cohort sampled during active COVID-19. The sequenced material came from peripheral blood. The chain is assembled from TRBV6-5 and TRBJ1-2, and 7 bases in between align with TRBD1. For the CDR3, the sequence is CASSSLPTRGYGYTF. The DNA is TGTGCCAGCAGTTCCCTCCCTACCAGGGGGTATGGCTACACCTTC.